This TCR beta chain was sequenced in a study of T cell changes during pregnancy in multiple sclerosis. Germline values: CDR1 GTSNPN, CDR2 SVGIG (reference sequence). Trimming stripped 0 bases from V and 12 bases from J, with 18 bases between. The CDR3 has 14 amino acids. Produced via immunoSEQ multiplex PCR; TCRdb's table is partial and in-frame only. The table has approximately 50,000 clones, around 92% seen once. The TCR sequence derives from a female donor with multiple sclerosis, enrolled in a pregnancy study. Here the sequenced sample was CD4+ T cells from peripheral blood mononuclear cells, taken in the third trimester of pregnancy. The chain couples TRBV30 to TRBJ1-5; D is perhaps TRBD1 (5 bases). The CDR3 reads CAWSVGLGGGRQHF. The CDR3 region has the DNA TGTGCCTGGAGTGTTGGTTTGGGGGGGGGTCGCCAGCATTTT.